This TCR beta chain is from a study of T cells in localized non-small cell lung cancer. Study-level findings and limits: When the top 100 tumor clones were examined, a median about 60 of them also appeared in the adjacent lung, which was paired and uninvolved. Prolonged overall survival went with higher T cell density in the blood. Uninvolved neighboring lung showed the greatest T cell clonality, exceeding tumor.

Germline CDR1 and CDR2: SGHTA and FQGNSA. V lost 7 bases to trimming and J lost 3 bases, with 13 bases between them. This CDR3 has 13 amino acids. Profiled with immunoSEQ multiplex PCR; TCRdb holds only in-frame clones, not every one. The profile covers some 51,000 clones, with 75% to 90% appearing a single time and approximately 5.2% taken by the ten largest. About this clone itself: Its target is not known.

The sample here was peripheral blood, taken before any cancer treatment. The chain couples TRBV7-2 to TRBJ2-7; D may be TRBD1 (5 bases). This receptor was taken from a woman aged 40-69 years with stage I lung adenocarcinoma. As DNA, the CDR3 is TGTGCCAGCAAGATAGGGGTAAACTACGAGCAGTACTTC. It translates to CASKIGVNYEQYF.